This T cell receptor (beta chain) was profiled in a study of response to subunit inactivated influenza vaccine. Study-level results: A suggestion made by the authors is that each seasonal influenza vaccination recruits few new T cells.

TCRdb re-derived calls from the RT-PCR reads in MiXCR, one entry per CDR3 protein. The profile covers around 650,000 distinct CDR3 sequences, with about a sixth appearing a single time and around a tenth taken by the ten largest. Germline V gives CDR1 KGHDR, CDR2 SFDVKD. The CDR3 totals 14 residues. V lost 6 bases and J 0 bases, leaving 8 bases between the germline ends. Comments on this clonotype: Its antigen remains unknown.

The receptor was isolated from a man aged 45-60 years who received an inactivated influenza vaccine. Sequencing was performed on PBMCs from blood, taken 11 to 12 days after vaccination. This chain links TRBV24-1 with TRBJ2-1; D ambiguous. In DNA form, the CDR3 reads TGTGCCACCAGTCCGCCGAGCTCCTACAATGAGCAGTTCTTC. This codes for CATSPPSSYNEQFF.